The T cell receptor (beta chain) described here comes from a study of T cell responses to AZD1222 COVID-19 vaccine. Study results and caveats: After the peak T cell response, and only then, were repertoires sampled. Baseline seropositivity occurred in only six or seven AZD1222 recipients. In the spike-specific TCR repertoire, nearly half reportedly target unmutated variant regions.

From germline, CDR1 is SGHKS and CDR2 YYEKEE (reference sequence). V gave up 0 bases and J gave up 4 bases, with 7 bases separating them. The CDR3 totals 13 residues. Regarding this clone: The antigen remains undetermined.

Generated by immunoSEQ multiplex PCR, the TCRdb table keeps only in-frame clones and is missing some. The data contain 70,000 to 95,000 clones, about 90% of them seen just once; the ten biggest clones take up approximately 2.6%. The sequence came from an adult in good health. This material consisted of peripheral blood, taken on day 0 of MenACWY control vaccination. The chain couples TRBV5-5 to TRBJ1-1, with no clear D. The CDR3 nucleotides are TGTGCCAGCAGCTTGGGGGGTATCACTGAAGCTTTCTTT. Protein: CASSLGGITEAFF.